Below, 20 T cell receptor beta chains from the same sample are listed, as sequenced in a study of blood T cell repertoires in COVID-19. The data were produced by immunoSEQ multiplex PCR, yet TCRdb's version contains in-frame clones alone and is incomplete. The data contain tens of thousands of clones, roughly 80% of them singletons. Sequenced sample: peripheral blood. The receptors originated from an elderly woman with acute or convalescent COVID-19.

The chain has TRBV11-3 and TRBJ1-3; TRBD1 might be the D (6 bases). The CDR3 has 15 amino acids. Germline lookup yields CDR1 SGHNT and CDR2 YENEEA. V dropped 4 bases and J dropped 2 bases, with 12 bases sitting between them. The CDR3 nucleotides are TGTGCCAGCAGCTCCAGGGGAGCTGCTGGAAACACCATATATTTT. It codes for CASSSRGAAGNTIYF.

V is TRBV29-1 and J is TRBJ2-5; D unresolved. In germline, CDR1 is SQVTM, CDR2 ANQGSEA. Trimming pared 7 bases from V and 4 bases from J, leaving 10 bases between. This CDR3 is 11 amino acids long. CDR3 sequence reads: CSAHQLETQYF. The CDR3 DNA reads TGCAGCGCGCACCAGTTAGAGACCCAGTACTTC.

In DNA form, the CDR3 reads TGTGCCAGCAGCTCCCGGGGCCGAGCGGGAGGGGGTTCACCCCTCCACTTT. This translates into CASSSRGRAGGGSPLHF. V is TRBV13 and J is TRBJ1-6; D might be TRBD1 (6 bases). V was trimmed by 4 bases and J by 9 bases, leaving 22 bases between them. This CDR3 has 17 residues. Germline V CDR1 and CDR2: PRHDT, FYEKMQ (reference sequence).

This clone has a handful of counts. The chain couples TRBV27 to TRBJ2-2, with a tentative D call TRBD1 (6 bases). Germline lookup yields CDR1 MNHEY and CDR2 SMNVEV (reference sequence). This CDR3 has 18 amino acids. V gave up 11 bases and J gave up 1 base, with 26 bases separating them. CDR3: CASTPFTGMIRNTGELFF. In DNA form, the CDR3 reads TGTGCCTCTACCCCTTTCACAGGGATGATAAGGAACACCGGGGAGCTGTTTTTT.

There are a few counts of this clone. This chain uses TRBV18 with TRBJ1-2, with TRBD1 matching over 7 bases. Germline assignment: CDR1 KGHSH and CDR2 LQKENI. This CDR3 comprises 14 residues. J gave up 2 bases and V 8 bases, and 8 bases lay outside the gene matches. CDR3 sequence (DNA): TGTGCCAGCCACAGGACAGGAACGAACTATGGCTACACCTTC. This translates into CASHRTGTNYGYTF.

The J gene is TRBJ1-5, the V gene TRBV2; no reliable D call. In germline, CDR1 is SNHLY, CDR2 FYNNEI. The CDR3 has 14 residues. Between the trimmed V and J ends, which lost 6 bases and 0 bases, there was a span of 9 bases. CDR3 sequence (DNA): TGTGCCAGCAGGCGGGAGAATAGCAATCAGCCCCAGCATTTT. Its protein product is CASRRENSNQPQHF. Variable domain in full (rest from reference TRBV2 and TRBJ1-5): EPEVTQTPSHQVTQMGQEVILRCVPISNHLYFYWYRQILGQKVEFLVSFYNNEISEKSEIFDDQFSVERPDGSNFTLKIRSTKLEDSAMYFCASRRENSNQPQHFGDGTRLSIL.

This sequence joins TRBV18 and TRBJ1-6; D ambiguous. This CDR3 is built from 12 residues. Germline values: CDR1 KGHSH, CDR2 LQKENI. The V end was cut by 6 bases, the J end by 7 bases, with 7 bases between. The CDR3 sequence: CASSSGNSPLHF. The CDR3, as DNA: TGTGCCAGCTCCTCGGGGAATTCACCCCTCCACTTT.

The chain is built from TRBV28 and TRBJ1-6; TRBD1 matches 9 bases. V lost 6 bases and J lost 2; bases outside the gene matches: 8. The CDR3 sequence is 17 residues long. Germline CDR1 and CDR2: MDHEN and SYDVKM. The CDR3 is CASSGRDRDTYNSPLHF. DNA of the CDR3: TGTGCCAGCAGCGGAAGGGACAGGGACACCTATAATTCACCCCTCCACTTT. Variable domain in full (rest from reference TRBV28 and TRBJ1-6): DVKVTQSSRYLVKRTGEKVFLECVQDMDHENMFWYRQDPGLGLRLIYFSYDVKMKEKGDIPEGYSVSREKKERFSLILESASTNQTSMYLCASSGRDRDTYNSPLHFGNGTRLTVT.

The table lists this clone with a count of one. The V and J genes are TRBV28 and TRBJ1-5; D is possibly TRBD1 (6 bases). The germline CDR1 and CDR2 sequences are MDHEN and SYDVKM. V lost 3 bases and J lost 1, with 16 bases in between. The CDR3 runs 17 residues. The CDR3 reads CASSFFKTGSSNQPQHF. The DNA for the CDR3 is TGTGCCAGCAGTTTTTTTAAGACAGGATCCAGCAATCAGCCCCAGCATTTT. The entire variable domain, with the rest obtained from reference TRBV28 and TRBJ1-5, is as follows: DVKVTQSSRYLVKRTGEKVFLECVQDMDHENMFWYRQDPGLGLRLIYFSYDVKMKEKGDIPEGYSVSREKKERFSLILESASTNQTSMYLCASSFFKTGSSNQPQHFGDGTRLSIL.

To note about this clone: Other DNA sequences from this sample encode an identical CDR3 as well. J is TRBJ2-5 and V is TRBV7-9, with a possible D match to TRBD2 (5 bases). The CDR3 is 14 residues long. V was cut by 4 bases and J by 1 base, with 10 bases left in between. Germline assignment: CDR1 SEHNR and CDR2 FQNEAQ (reference sequence). The CDR3, as DNA: TGTGCCAGCAGCTCTTGGACTCTCCAAGAGACCCAGTACTTC. Translated, it gives CASSSWTLQETQYF. The full variable domain, rest sourced from reference TRBV7-9 and TRBJ2-5, is DTGVSQNPRHKITKRGQNVTFRCDPISEHNRLYWYRQTLGQGPEFLTYFQNEAQLEKSRLLSDRFSAERPKGSFSTLEIQRTEQGDSAMYLCASSSWTLQETQYFGPGTRLLVL.

The V call is TRBV24-1, the J call TRBJ2-1, with D perhaps TRBD1 (6 bases). CDR1 and CDR2 from the germline V gene are KGHDR and SFDVKD. With 3 bases removed from V and 8 bases from J, the gap between germline ends came to 10 bases. This CDR3 comprises 13 residues. The CDR3 coding sequence is TGTGCCACCAGTGATGCAGGGGTGGATGAGCAGTTCTTC. Translating gives CATSDAGVDEQFF.

This clone was counted only a few times. The rearrangement links TRBV2 to TRBJ1-1; 7 positions match TRBD1. Germline V gene data show CDR1 as SNHLY and CDR2 as FYNNEI. Trimming took 11 bases from V and 3 from J; bases not matched to a gene: 9. This CDR3 region has 13 residues. Here the CDR3 reads CAGFFDRDTEAFF. In DNA, the CDR3 is TGTGCCGGGTTTTTCGACAGGGACACTGAAGCTTTCTTT.

This clone was seen just once. The chain is built from TRBV28 and TRBJ1-2; the D gene is possibly TRBD1 (5 bases). Germline CDR1 and CDR2: MDHEN and SYDVKM. The CDR3 has 13 amino acids. V lost 8 bases, J lost 0 bases, and 10 bases lay in between. The CDR3 protein is CASQGGANYGYTF. DNA of the CDR3: TGTGCCAGCCAGGGAGGGGCTAACTATGGCTACACCTTC.

V is TRBV6-5 and J is TRBJ1-4, with 12 bases that match TRBD1. Germline V CDR1 and CDR2: MNHEY, SVGAGI. V dropped 0 bases and J dropped 8; count of bases not matched to a gene: 1. This CDR3 contains 15 residues. Here the CDR3 DNA reads TGTGCCAGCAGTTACTCCGGGACAGGGGGCGAAAAACTGTTTTTT. Amino acid sequence: CASSYSGTGGEKLFF.

J is TRBJ1-5 and V is TRBV6-2 or TRBV6-3; 9 positions match TRBD1. This CDR3 is built from 20 residues. Germline V gene lookup returns CDR1 MNHEY and CDR2 SVGEGT. The ends lost 4 bases at V and 4 bases at J; junction bases unmatched: 20. This CDR3 is CASSSKMGSGTGRSNQPQHF. The CDR3 bases are TGTGCCAGCAGTTCTAAAATGGGGTCTGGGACAGGGAGGTCGAATCAGCCCCAGCATTTT.

The chain joins TRBV6-1 to TRBJ1-6; D not certain. V lost 0 bases and J 16 bases, leaving 16 bases between the germline ends. The CDR3 is 14 amino acids. Looked up from germline, CDR1 is MNHNS and CDR2 is SASEGT. The chain's CDR3 is CASSEAIRSSALHF. For the CDR3, the DNA is TGTGCCAGCAGTGAAGCGATTAGGAGCTCGGCTCTCCACTTT.

This chain connects TRBV11-2 to TRBJ1-4; possible D gene TRBD1, 5 bases. Germline CDR1 SGHAT, CDR2 FQNNGV. The V gene lost 3 bases and the J gene lost 1 base, with 15 bases spanning the gap. The CDR3 sequence is 17 residues long. The DNA for the CDR3 is TGTGCCAGCAGCTTGTCGGCCCAGGGATTAACTAATGAAAAACTGTTTTTT. Translating gives CASSLSAQGLTNEKLFF. Looking up the rest from reference TRBV11-2 and TRBJ1-4 gives the full variable domain: EAGVAQSPRYKIIEKRQSVAFWCNPISGHATLYWYQQILGQGPKLLIQFQNNGVVDDSQLPKDRFSAERLKGVDSTLKIQPAKLEDSAVYLCASSLSAQGLTNEKLFFGSGTQLSVL.

V gene TRBV19 combines with J gene TRBJ1-5; D may be TRBD1 (5 bases). Between the trimmed V and J ends, which lost 1 base and 0 bases, there was a span of 13 bases. CDR1 and CDR2 (germline): LNHDA, SQIVND (reference sequence). CDR3 length equals 17 residues. The CDR3 DNA is TGTGCCAGTAGTATAGGAATCGGGGGAATTAGCAATCAGCCCCAGCATTTT. Its protein is CASSIGIGGISNQPQHF. The full variable domain, its missing parts supplied by reference TRBV19 and TRBJ1-5, is DGGITQSPKYLFRKEGQNVTLSCEQNLNHDAMYWYRQDPGQGLRLIYYSQIVNDFQKGDIAEGYSVSREKKESFPLTVTSAQKNPTAFYLCASSIGIGGISNQPQHFGDGTRLSIL.

The chain links TRBV5-1 to TRBJ1-1; TRBD1 is a possible D gene (5 bases). This CDR3 spans 14 amino acids. V lost 6 bases, J lost 4 bases, and 16 bases lay in between. CDR1 and CDR2 (germline): SGHRS, YFSETQ. The CDR3 region has the DNA TGCGCCAGCACCGAACAGGTCGTTAGCACTGAAGCTTTCTTT. Translated: CASTEQVVSTEAFF.

CDR3 bases: TGTGCCAGCAGCTTGAGGACAGGTGGGCAGTTCTTC. Translated, it gives CASSLRTGGQFF. The V and J genes are TRBV7-2 and TRBJ2-1; 7 bases align to TRBD1. The trim removed 3 bases at V and 12 bases at J, leaving 5 bases unmatched. Germline V gene sequence: CDR1 SGHTA, CDR2 FQGNSA. The CDR3 length is 12 residues.